Below, 10 T cell receptor beta chains from the same sample are listed, as sequenced in a study of cytomegalovirus exposure and HLA in healthy donors (dated by TCRdb to 2016 to 2017). The library was made by the immunoSEQ multiplex PCR assay. TCRdb's version of the immuneACCESS table is confined to in-frame rearrangements and falls short of the full clone set. An unresolved V gene accounts for under half of the shortfall where checked; the remainder is of unknown origin. The sample table shows 300,000 to 400,000 clones, and 70% to 90% are seen once. The leading ten clones occupy around 0.88% of the sample. The sample consisted of PBMCs. These TCRs come from a young man in good health and CMV-seronegative.

This rearrangement joins TRBV19 to TRBJ2-2; the match to TRBD1 covers 9 bases. The CDR3 covers 14 residues. The J segment lost 7 bases and the V segment lost 4 bases, leaving 4 bases of the junction unmatched. Germline V gene lookup returns CDR1 LNHDA and CDR2 SQIVND (reference sequence). CDR3 sequence reads: CASSNTGGVGELFF. The CDR3 DNA reads as TGTGCCAGTAGTAACACAGGGGGCGTCGGGGAGCTGTTTTTT.

This chain links TRBV19 with TRBJ2-1; D uncertain. V gave up 0 bases and J gave up 5 bases, with 14 bases separating them. Looked up from germline, CDR1 is LNHDA and CDR2 is SQIVND (reference sequence). The CDR3 is 16 residues long. CDR3 residues: CASSIDLRFLDNEQFF. Written as DNA, the CDR3 is TGTGCCAGTAGTATAGATCTAAGATTTTTGGACAATGAGCAGTTCTTC.

The rearrangement uses TRBV6-5 and TRBJ2-1; the match to TRBD2 covers 7 bases. The CDR3 sequence is 14 residues long. Germline V gene lookup returns CDR1 MNHEY and CDR2 SVGAGI. V was clipped by 10 bases and J by 0 bases; unmatched bases: 6. The CDR3 DNA is TGTGCCACCCTCGCGGGAGCCTCCTACAATGAGCAGTTCTTC. It translates to CATLAGASYNEQFF.

The rearrangement uses TRBV10-3 and TRBJ1-2; D is uncertain. Deletions cut 0 bases from V and 2 bases from J, with 7 bases between. Germline V gene sequence: CDR1 ENHRY, CDR2 SYGVKD. This CDR3 comprises 14 residues. The CDR3 is CAISESAVNYGYTF. DNA of the CDR3: TGTGCCATCAGTGAGTCGGCAGTCAACTATGGCTACACCTTC.

The rearrangement joins TRBV11-2 to TRBJ2-3; D ambiguous. V dropped 0 bases and J dropped 0 bases, with 4 bases sitting between them. CDR1 SGHAT and CDR2 FQNNGV come from the germline V gene. This CDR3 has 14 residues. CDR3 sequence reads: CASSLDGSTDTQYF. The CDR3 nucleotides read TGTGCCAGCAGCTTAGACGGGAGCACAGATACGCAGTATTTT.

The chain couples TRBV12-2 to TRBJ2-7; TRBD2, the D gene given by the table, was not confirmed from the DNA. TRBV12-2 is a listed pseudogene. The CDR3 covers 15 residues. Here the CDR3 DNA reads TGTGCAAGTCGCTCTAATAAAAATGTCGGGGGCGAGCAGTACTTC. Translated: CASRSNKNVGGEQYF.

This chain connects TRBV6-5 to TRBJ2-7, with 8 bases matching TRBD1. CDR1 and CDR2 (germline): MNHEY, SVGAGI. There are 15 residues in the CDR3. J gave up 0 bases and V 6 bases, and 7 bases lay outside the gene matches. The CDR3 is CASRNRGTFSYEQYF. In nucleotides, the CDR3 is TGTGCCAGCAGGAACAGGGGGACCTTCTCCTACGAGCAGTACTTC.

A single count supports this clone. This chain uses TRBV5-1 with TRBJ1-6; D may be TRBD1 (5 bases). The germline CDR1 and CDR2 sequences are SGHRS and YFSETQ. The CDR3 is 16 residues long. V was cut by 7 bases and J by 7 bases, with 21 bases left in between. CDR3 amino acids: CASSSGDITPNSPLHF. The CDR3 nucleotides read TGCGCCAGCTCCTCGGGGGATATTACCCCAAATTCACCCCTCCACTTT.

This chain uses TRBV28 with TRBJ1-3; D remains ambiguous. Germline CDR1 is MDHEN and CDR2 is SYDVKM. There are 14 residues in the CDR3. V lost 8 bases and J 1 base, leaving 12 bases between the germline ends. CDR3 in amino acids: CASVSFRSGNTIYF. As DNA, the CDR3 is TGTGCCAGCGTCTCCTTTCGGTCTGGAAACACCATATATTTT.

The chain uses TRBV6-1 and TRBJ2-1; tentatively, D is TRBD1 (5 bases). This CDR3 is 20 amino acids long. V was cut by 3 bases and J by 7 bases, with 31 bases left in between. Germline V lookup: CDR1 MNHNS, CDR2 SASEGT. The CDR3 loop reads CASSDYRWGLVGGRWNEQFF. In nucleotides, the CDR3 is TGTGCCAGCAGTGATTACAGGTGGGGTCTGGTAGGTGGTCGGTGGAATGAGCAGTTCTTC.